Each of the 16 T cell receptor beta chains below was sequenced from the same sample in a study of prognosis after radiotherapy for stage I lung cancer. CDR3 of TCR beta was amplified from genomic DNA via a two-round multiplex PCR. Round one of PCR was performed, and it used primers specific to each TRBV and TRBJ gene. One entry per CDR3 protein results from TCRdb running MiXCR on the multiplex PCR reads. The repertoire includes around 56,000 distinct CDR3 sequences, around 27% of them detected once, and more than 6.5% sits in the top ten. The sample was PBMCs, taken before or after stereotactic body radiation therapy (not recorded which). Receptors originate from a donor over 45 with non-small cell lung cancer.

This CDR3 reads CASSYSRQGTSAFHF. The CDR3 bases are TGTGCCAGCAGTTACTCGCGGCAGGGTACCTCAGCCTTCCACTTT. The chain employs TRBV6-2 or TRBV6-3 and TRBJ1-6; TRBD1 might be the D (5 bases). The germline CDR1 and CDR2 sequences are MNHEY and SVGEGT. The CDR3 length is 15 residues. The ends were cut back, 0 bases at V and 17 bases at J, with 20 bases in the middle.

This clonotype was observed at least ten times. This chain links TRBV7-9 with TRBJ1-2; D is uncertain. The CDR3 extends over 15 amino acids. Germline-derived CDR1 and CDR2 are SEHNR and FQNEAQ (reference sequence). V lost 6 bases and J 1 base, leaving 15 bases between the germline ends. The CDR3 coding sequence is TGTGCCAGCAGAAAGGGCAGCGGAGATAACTATGGCTACACCTTC. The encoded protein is CASRKGSGDNYGYTF.

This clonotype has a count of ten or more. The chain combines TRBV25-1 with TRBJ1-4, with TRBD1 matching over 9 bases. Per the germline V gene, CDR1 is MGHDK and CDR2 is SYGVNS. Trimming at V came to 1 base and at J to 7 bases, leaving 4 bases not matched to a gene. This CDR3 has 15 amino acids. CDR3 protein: CASSESGTGSEKLFF. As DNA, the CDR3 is TGTGCCAGCAGTGAATCGGGGACAGGGAGTGAAAAACTGTTTTTT.

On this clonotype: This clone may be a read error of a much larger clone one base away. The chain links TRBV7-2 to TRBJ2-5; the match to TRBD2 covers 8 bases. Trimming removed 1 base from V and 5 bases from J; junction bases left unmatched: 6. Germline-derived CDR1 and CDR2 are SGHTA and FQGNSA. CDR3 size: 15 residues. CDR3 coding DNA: TGTGCCAGCAGCTTAGAGTTAGCGGGGACGGAGACCCAGTACTTC. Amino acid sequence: CASSLELAGTETQYF.

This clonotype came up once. The CDR3 region has the DNA TGTGTCAGTTCGACACCGGGGTCCTACGAGCAGTACTTC. Protein product: CVSSTPGSYEQYF. The V call is TRBV6-4, the J call TRBJ2-7; D possibly corresponds to TRBD2 (5 bases). Germline V lookup: CDR1 MRHNA, CDR2 SNTAGT. CDR3 size: 13 residues.

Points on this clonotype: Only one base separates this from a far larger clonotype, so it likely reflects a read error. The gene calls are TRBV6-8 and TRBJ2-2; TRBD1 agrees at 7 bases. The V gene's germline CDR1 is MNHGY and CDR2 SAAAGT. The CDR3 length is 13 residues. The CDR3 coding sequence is TGTGCCAGCAGTTTTACAGGGGCCCGGGATCTGTTTTTT. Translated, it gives CASSFTGARDLFF.

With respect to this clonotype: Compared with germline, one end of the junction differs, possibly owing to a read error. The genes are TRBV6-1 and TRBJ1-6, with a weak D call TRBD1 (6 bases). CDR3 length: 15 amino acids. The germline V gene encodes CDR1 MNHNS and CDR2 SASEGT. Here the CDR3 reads CANRAIRYTNSPLDF. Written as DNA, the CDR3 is TGTGCCAACAGGGCAATAAGATATACTAATTCACCCCTCGACTTT.

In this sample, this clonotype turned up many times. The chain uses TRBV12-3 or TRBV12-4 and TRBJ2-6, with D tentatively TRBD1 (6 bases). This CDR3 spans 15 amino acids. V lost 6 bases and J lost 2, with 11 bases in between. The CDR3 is CASRSTGPGANVLTF. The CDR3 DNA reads TGTGCCAGCAGATCTACAGGGCCTGGGGCCAACGTCCTGACTTTC.

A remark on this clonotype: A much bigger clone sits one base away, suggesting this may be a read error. The CDR3 spells CASSPSSVGGSSTDTQYF. As DNA, the CDR3 is TGTGCCAGCAGCCCATCAAGCGTCGGGGGGTCGAGCACAGATACGCAGTATTTT. V gene TRBV3-1 combines with J gene TRBJ2-3; the match to TRBD2 covers 7 bases. CDR3 size: 18 residues. V was clipped by 4 bases and J by 0 bases; unmatched bases: 13. Germline-derived CDR1 and CDR2 are LGHDT and YNNKEL (reference sequence).

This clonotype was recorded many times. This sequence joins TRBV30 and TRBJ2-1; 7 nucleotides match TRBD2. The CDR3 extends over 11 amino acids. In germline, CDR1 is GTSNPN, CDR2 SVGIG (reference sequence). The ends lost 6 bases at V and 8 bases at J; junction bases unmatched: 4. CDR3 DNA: TGTGCCTGTCTGGGGGGGGATGAGCAGTTCTTC. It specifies CACLGGDEQFF.

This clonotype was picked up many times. The CDR3 bases are TGTGCCAGCAGCGAGGGGGCGAAATATGGCTACACCTTC. Translating gives CASSEGAKYGYTF. The rearrangement joins TRBV9 to TRBJ1-2; TRBD1 agrees at 7 bases. Per germline, CDR1 SGDLS and CDR2 YYNGEE. This CDR3 has 13 amino acids. V lost 3 bases, J lost 5 bases, and 4 bases stayed unmatched.

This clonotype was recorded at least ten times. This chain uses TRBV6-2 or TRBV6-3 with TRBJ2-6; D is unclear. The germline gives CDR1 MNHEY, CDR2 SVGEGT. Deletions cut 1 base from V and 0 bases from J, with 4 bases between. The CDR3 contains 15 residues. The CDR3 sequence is CASSYFGSGANVLTF. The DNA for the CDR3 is TGTGCCAGCAGTTACTTCGGCTCTGGGGCCAACGTCCTGACTTTC.

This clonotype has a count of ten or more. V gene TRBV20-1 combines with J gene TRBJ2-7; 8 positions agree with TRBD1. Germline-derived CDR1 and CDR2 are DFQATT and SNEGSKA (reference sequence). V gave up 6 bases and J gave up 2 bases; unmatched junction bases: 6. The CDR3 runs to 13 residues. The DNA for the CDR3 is TGCAGTGCGGGGACAGGCGGAACCTACGAGCAGTACTTC. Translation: CSAGTGGTYEQYF.

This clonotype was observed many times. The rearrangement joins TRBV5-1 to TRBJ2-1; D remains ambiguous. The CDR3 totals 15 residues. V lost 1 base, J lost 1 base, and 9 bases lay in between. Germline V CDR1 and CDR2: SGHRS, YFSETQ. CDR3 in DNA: TGCGCCAGCAGCTTGTTGGGGATTTCCTACAATGAGCAGTTCTTC. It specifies CASSLLGISYNEQFF.

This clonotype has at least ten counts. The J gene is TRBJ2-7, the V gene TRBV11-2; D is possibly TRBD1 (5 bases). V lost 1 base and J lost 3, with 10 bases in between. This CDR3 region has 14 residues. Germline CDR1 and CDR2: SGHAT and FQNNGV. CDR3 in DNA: TGTGCCAGCAGCTTAGGCTTGACAGACTACGAGCAGTACTTC. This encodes CASSLGLTDYEQYF.

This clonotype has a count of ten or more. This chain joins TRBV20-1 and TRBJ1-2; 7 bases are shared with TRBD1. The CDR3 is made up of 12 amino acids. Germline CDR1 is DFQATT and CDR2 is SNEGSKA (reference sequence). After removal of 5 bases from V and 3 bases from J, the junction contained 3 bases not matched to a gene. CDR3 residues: CSAPGTDYGYTF. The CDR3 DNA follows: TGCAGTGCTCCCGGGACAGACTATGGCTACACCTTC.